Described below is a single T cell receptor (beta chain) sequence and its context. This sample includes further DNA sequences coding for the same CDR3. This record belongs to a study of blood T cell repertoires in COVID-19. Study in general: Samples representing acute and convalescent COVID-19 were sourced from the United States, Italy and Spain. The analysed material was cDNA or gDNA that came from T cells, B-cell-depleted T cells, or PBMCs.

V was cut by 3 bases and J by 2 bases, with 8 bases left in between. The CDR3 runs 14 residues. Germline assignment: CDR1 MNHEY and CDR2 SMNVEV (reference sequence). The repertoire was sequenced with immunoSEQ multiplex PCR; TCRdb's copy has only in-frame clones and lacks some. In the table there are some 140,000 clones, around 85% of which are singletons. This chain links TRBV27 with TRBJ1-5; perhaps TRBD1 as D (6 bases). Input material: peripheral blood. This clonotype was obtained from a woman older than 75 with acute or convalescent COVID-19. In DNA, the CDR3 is TGTGCCAGCAGTTTGAAGGGGGGCAATCAGCCCCAGCATTTT. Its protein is CASSLKGGNQPQHF.